This TCR beta chain was observed in a study of T cells in Graves' hyperthyroidism and ophthalmopathy. J gave up 3 bases and V 6 bases, and 5 bases lay outside the gene matches. Germline values: CDR1 SGHVS, CDR2 FQNEAQ. The length of the CDR3 is 15 residues. Patients were excluded for uncontrolled infection, other autoimmune disease, pregnancy or lactation. As concerns this clonotype: Its specificity is unknown.

Amplification of TCR beta CDR3 regions was performed using RNA transcripts as template. The HTBI set primed first-round TCR CDR3 RT-PCR. Each CDR3 protein gets one entry after TCRdb re-called the multiplex PCR reads with MiXCR. The profile covers 300,000 to 500,000 distinct CDR3 sequences, with more than 13% appearing a single time and 28% taken by the ten largest. Whole-study findings and limits: A median around 6.4 months before onset, the model predicted ophthalmopathy. The majority of expanded thyroid clonotypes above 0.001 also appeared in blood. Through a model of 13 V-J features, ophthalmopathy was separated from stable hyperthyroidism.

The clonotype was recovered from a man aged 50-60 years with Graves' ophthalmopathy. Sample: blood. V is TRBV7-8 and J is TRBJ2-6; 7 bases are a match to TRBD1. CDR3 amino acids: CASRYRGDGANVLTF. The CDR3 region has the DNA TGTGCCAGCAGATACAGGGGTGATGGGGCCAACGTCCTGACTTTC.